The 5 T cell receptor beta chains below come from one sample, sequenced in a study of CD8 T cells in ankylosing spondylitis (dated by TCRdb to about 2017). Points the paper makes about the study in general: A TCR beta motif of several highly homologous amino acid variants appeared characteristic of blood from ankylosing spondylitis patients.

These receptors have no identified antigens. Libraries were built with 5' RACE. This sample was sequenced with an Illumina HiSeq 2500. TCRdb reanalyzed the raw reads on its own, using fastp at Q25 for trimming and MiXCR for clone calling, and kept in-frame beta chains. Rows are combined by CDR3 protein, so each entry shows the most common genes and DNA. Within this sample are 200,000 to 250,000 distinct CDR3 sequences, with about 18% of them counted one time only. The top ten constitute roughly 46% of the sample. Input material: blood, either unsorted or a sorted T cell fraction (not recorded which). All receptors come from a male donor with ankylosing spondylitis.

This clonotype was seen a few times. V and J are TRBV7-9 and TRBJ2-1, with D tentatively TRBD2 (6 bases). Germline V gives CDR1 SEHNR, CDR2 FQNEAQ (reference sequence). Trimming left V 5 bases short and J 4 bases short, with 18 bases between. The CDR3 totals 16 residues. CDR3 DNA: TGTGCCAGCAGCCGCTCGGACTACAAACTTTACAATGAGCAGTTCTTC. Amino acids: CASSRSDYKLYNEQFF.

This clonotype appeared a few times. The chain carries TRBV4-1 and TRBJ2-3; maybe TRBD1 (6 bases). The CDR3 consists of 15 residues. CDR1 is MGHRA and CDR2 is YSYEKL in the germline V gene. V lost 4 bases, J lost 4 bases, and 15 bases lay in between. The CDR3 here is CASSPTGGQSDTQYF. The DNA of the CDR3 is TGCGCCAGCAGCCCTACTGGGGGCCAGTCAGATACGCAGTATTTT.

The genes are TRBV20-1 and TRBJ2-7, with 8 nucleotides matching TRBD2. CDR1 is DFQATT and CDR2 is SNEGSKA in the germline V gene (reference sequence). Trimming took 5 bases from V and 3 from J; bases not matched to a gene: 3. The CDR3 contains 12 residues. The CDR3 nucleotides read TGCAGTGCTGTTAGCGGGGTCTACGAGCAGTACTTC. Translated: CSAVSGVYEQYF.

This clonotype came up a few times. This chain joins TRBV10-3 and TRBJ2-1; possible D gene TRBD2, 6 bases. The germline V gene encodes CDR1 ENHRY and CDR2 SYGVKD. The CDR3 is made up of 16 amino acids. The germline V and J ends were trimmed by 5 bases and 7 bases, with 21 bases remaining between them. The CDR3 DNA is TGTGCCATCAGTACAAGACTAGAAACTGTGGCAAATGAGCAGTTCTTC. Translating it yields CAISTRLETVANEQFF.

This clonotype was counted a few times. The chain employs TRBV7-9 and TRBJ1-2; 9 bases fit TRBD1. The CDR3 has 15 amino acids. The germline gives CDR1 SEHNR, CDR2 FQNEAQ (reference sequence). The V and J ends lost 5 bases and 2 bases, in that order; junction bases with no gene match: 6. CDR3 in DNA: TGTGCCAGCAGCCAATCGGACAGGGGAAACTATGGCTACACCTTC. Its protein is CASSQSDRGNYGYTF.